This TCR beta chain was profiled in a study of regulatory T cells in long-lasting Graves disease. In the study overall: Graves' patients with a new diagnosis had received antithyroid drugs under 3 months. Notes on the study in general: Persistent Graves' cases showed lower TCR diversity than newly diagnosed cases. When disease was persistent, TRBV28, TRBJ1-2 and TRBJ2-5 were the favored segments.

This clonotype was seen a handful of times. The antigen remains undetermined. At one boundary the junction diverges from the germline segment, which might be a read error. Library construction for TCR beta used iRepertoire HTBI primers and Arm-PCR of CDR3 regions. Each CDR3 protein is one row after TCRdb ran MiXCR on the multiplex PCR reads. The table lists 250,000 to 400,000 distinct CDR3 sequences, over 15% of them singletons, with more than 35% in the top ten. Regarding time point: newly diagnosed GD, antithyroid drugs for less than 3 months. After RNA was extracted from PBMCs, the TCR library was made from it. Germline CDR1 and CDR2: MRHNA and SNTAGT. The CDR3 has 13 residues.

The TCR originated in a female donor with Graves disease. This material consisted of peripheral blood mononuclear cells (PBMCs), taken at new diagnosis, from a patient treated with antithyroid drugs. The rearrangement joins TRBV6-4 to TRBJ2-7; 9 nucleotides match TRBD1. The DNA of the CDR3 is TGTGCCAGCAGTGAAGCCGCCCGGGACAGGGTAGCCTTC. It codes for CASSEAARDRVAF.